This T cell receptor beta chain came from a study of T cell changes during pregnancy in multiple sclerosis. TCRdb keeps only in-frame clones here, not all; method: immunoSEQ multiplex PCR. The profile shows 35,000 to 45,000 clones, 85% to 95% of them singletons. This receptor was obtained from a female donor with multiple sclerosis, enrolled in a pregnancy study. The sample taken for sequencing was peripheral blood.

CDR3 sequence reads: CASSPGVNTEAFF. The CDR3 DNA sequence: TGTGCCAGCTCACCGGGAGTAAACACTGAAGCTTTCTTT. The chain recombines TRBV18 with TRBJ1-1; D gene uncertain. V was clipped by 3 bases and J by 2 bases, with 7 bases between them. CDR3 length: 13 residues. Germline-derived CDR1 and CDR2 are KGHSH and LQKENI.